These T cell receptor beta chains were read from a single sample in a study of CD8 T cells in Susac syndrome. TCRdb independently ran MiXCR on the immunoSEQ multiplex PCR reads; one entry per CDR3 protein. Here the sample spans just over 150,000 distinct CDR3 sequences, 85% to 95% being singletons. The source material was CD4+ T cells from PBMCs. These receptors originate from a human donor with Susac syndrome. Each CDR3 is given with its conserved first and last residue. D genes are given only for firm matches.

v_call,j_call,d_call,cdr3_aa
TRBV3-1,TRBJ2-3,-,CASSPPAGTDTQYF
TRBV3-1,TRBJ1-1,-,CASSPQGGNTEAFF
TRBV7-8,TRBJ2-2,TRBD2,CASSSHKRGWNTGELFF
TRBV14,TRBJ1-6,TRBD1,CASSQDLRGHSPLHF
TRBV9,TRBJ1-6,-,CASSPHGDSPLHF
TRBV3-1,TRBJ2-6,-,CASSLKGSGANVLTF
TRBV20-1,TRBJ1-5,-,CSARKGEGYQPQHF
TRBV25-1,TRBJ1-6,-,CASAEEGGRNSPLHF
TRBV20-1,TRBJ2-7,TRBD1,CSARGDRGTYEQYF
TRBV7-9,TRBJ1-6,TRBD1,CASSQTGTGVSPLHF
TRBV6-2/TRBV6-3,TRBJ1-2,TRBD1,CASSRDRGDYGYTF
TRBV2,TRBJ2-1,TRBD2,CASSISGAYNEQFF
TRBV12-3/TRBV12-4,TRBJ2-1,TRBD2,CASSVLAGGQSEQFF
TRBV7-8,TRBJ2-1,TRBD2,CASSPGVSGGARADEQFF
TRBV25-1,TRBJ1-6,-,CASRWEGSNSPLHF
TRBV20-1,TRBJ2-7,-,CSSTGRKQYF
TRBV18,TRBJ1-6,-,CASSPLENSPLHF
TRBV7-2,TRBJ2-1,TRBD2,CAGRDYSGVNEQFF
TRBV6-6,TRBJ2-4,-,CASRDYPVSIQYF
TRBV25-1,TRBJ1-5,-,CASSEGTRPQHF
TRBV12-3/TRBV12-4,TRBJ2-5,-,CASRLTGLRETQYF
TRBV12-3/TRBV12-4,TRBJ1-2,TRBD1,CASSEQGVGGYTF
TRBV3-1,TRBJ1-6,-,CASSHPGTIGSPLHF
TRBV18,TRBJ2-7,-,CASSPLGVRDSSYEQYF
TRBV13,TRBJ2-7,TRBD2,CASSSSGGSYEQYF
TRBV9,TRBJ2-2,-,CASSPSPNTGELFF
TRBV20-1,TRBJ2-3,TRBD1,CSARETGVDTQYF
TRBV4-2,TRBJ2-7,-,CASSQDFGSPYEQYF
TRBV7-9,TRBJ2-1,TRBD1,CASSPGTGPANEQFF